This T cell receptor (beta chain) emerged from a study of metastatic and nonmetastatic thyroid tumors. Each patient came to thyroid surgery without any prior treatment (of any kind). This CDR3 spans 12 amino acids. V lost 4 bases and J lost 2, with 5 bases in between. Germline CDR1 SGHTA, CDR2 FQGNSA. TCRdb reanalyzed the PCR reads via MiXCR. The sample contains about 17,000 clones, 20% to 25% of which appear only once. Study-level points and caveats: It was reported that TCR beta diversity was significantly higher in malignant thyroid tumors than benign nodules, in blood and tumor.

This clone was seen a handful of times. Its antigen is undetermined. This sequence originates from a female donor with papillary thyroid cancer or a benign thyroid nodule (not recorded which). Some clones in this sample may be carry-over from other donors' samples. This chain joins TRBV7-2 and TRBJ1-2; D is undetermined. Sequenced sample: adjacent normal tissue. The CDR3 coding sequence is TGTGCCAGCAGCTCACCCAACTATGGCTACACCTTC. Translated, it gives CASSSPNYGYTF.